Listed below are T cell receptor beta chains from one sample, sequenced in a study of preoperative IRX-2 immunotherapy in early breast cancer. TCRdb's table, derived via immunoSEQ multiplex PCR, lists solely in-frame clones and lacks some. This repertoire shows around 88,000 clones, about nine tenths found once; its top ten account for roughly 2%. The sample consisted of tumor tissue, taken after IRX-2 immunotherapy. The receptors were gathered from a human donor with breast cancer. CDR3s include the opening cysteine and the closing phenylalanine or tryptophan. The order of the fields is D gene, J gene, CDR3 length, V gene, clone size, CDR3 DNA, CDR3 protein. The D gene is left open where the match is weak. Expanded clones are given a class, and other clones once, few, many or no size at all.

D gene: TRBD1; J gene: TRBJ1-1; CDR3 length: 16; V gene: TRBV6-8; clone size: -; CDR3 DNA: TGTGCCAGCAGTGGAGGACAGGGGGCGTTGAACACTGAAGCTTTCTTT; CDR3 protein: CASSGGQGALNTEAFF
D gene: TRBD2; J gene: TRBJ2-1; CDR3 length: 16; V gene: TRBV6-8; clone size: -; CDR3 DNA: TGTGCCAGCAGTTACTGGGGACTAGCGGGAAAGAATGAGCAGTTCTTC; CDR3 protein: CASSYWGLAGKNEQFF
D gene: TRBD1; J gene: TRBJ1-4; CDR3 length: 13; V gene: TRBV19; clone size: -; CDR3 DNA: TGTGCCAGTAGCCACAGGGGGGACGAAAAACTGTTTTTT; CDR3 protein: CASSHRGDEKLFF
D gene: -; J gene: TRBJ2-1; CDR3 length: 13; V gene: TRBV29-1; clone size: -; CDR3 DNA: TGCAGCGTTGACGCACCCTCCTACAATGAGCATTTCTTC; CDR3 protein: CSVDAPSYNEHFF
D gene: -; J gene: TRBJ1-1; CDR3 length: 13; V gene: TRBV6-7; clone size: -; CDR3 DNA: TGTGCCAGCAGTTCCTACACCGGGACTGAAGCTTTCTTT; CDR3 protein: CASSSYTGTEAFF
D gene: -; J gene: TRBJ2-1; CDR3 length: 15; V gene: TRBV6-4; clone size: -; CDR3 DNA: TGTGCCAGCAGTTTTCGCGGAGAAGCTGGGTATGAGCAGTTCTTC; CDR3 protein: CASSFRGEAGYEQFF
D gene: -; J gene: TRBJ2-3; CDR3 length: 14; V gene: TRBV28; clone size: -; CDR3 DNA: TGTGCCAGCAGTTCCAGACTGGTCCGTGATACGCAGTATTTT; CDR3 protein: CASSSRLVRDTQYF
D gene: -; J gene: TRBJ2-3; CDR3 length: 16; V gene: TRBV19; clone size: -; CDR3 DNA: TGTGCCAGTAGTATGATCCCGGGACAAACCCCAGATACGCAGTATTTT; CDR3 protein: CASSMIPGQTPDTQYF
D gene: -; J gene: TRBJ1-1; CDR3 length: 15; V gene: TRBV18; clone size: -; CDR3 DNA: TGTGCCAGCTCACCACCATCAACGTCCAACACTGAAGCTTTCTTT; CDR3 protein: CASSPPSTSNTEAFF
D gene: TRBD2; J gene: TRBJ2-2; CDR3 length: 14; V gene: TRBV6-8; clone size: -; CDR3 DNA: TGTGCCGCCAGGAAGGAGGGAGGGACCGGGGAGCTGTTTTTT; CDR3 protein: CAARKEGGTGELFF
D gene: TRBD2; J gene: TRBJ2-5; CDR3 length: 14; V gene: TRBV5-1; clone size: -; CDR3 DNA: TGCGCCAGCAGCCCCGGGGGGGTCGGAGAGACCCAGTACTTC; CDR3 protein: CASSPGGVGETQYF
D gene: -; J gene: TRBJ2-1; CDR3 length: 17; V gene: TRBV7-5; clone size: -; CDR3 DNA: TGTGCCAGCAGCGCCCAATCTAGCGGGGGACTCTACAATGAGCAGTTCTTC; CDR3 protein: CASSAQSSGGLYNEQFF
D gene: -; J gene: TRBJ1-3; CDR3 length: 14; V gene: TRBV5-1; clone size: -; CDR3 DNA: TGCGCCAGCAGCCCCGGGACGGATGGAAACACCATATATTTT; CDR3 protein: CASSPGTDGNTIYF
D gene: -; J gene: TRBJ2-3; CDR3 length: 14; V gene: TRBV18; clone size: -; CDR3 DNA: TGTGCCAGCTCACCACGGAGTGAGGAAGATACGCAGTATTTT; CDR3 protein: CASSPRSEEDTQYF
D gene: -; J gene: TRBJ2-7; CDR3 length: 14; V gene: TRBV7-1; clone size: -; CDR3 DNA: TGTGCCAGCAGCTTGGATTTGGTTAGGGGCGAGCAGTACTTC; CDR3 protein: CASSLDLVRGEQYF
D gene: TRBD1; J gene: TRBJ2-7; CDR3 length: 14; V gene: TRBV5-1; clone size: -; CDR3 DNA: TGCGCCAGCAGCCGGGACAGAGAAATCTACGAGCAGTACTTC; CDR3 protein: CASSRDREIYEQYF
D gene: -; J gene: TRBJ1-2; CDR3 length: 17; V gene: TRBV11-3; clone size: -; CDR3 DNA: TGTGCCAGCAGCCCCGCGACGGGGGTAAGTCAGTTGTTCGGCTACACCTTC; CDR3 protein: CASSPATGVSQLFGYTF
D gene: -; J gene: TRBJ1-4; CDR3 length: 14; V gene: TRBV30; clone size: few; CDR3 DNA: TGTGCCTGGAGCCGAGGGGGTCTAGATGAAAAACTGTTTTTT; CDR3 protein: CAWSRGGLDEKLFF
D gene: TRBD1; J gene: TRBJ1-5; CDR3 length: 15; V gene: TRBV5-1; clone size: -; CDR3 DNA: TGCGCCAGCAGCATAACAGGGGAAGGCAATCAGCCCCAGCATTTT; CDR3 protein: CASSITGEGNQPQHF
D gene: -; J gene: TRBJ2-3; CDR3 length: 14; V gene: TRBV18; clone size: -; CDR3 DNA: TGTGCCAGCTCACCGAAAGTTAGCACAGATACGCAGTATTTT; CDR3 protein: CASSPKVSTDTQYF
D gene: -; J gene: TRBJ2-7; CDR3 length: 13; V gene: TRBV28; clone size: -; CDR3 DNA: TGTGCCAGCAGCTCCAGGGGAGACTACGAGCAGTACTTC; CDR3 protein: CASSSRGDYEQYF
D gene: TRBD1; J gene: TRBJ2-1; CDR3 length: 15; V gene: TRBV11-3; clone size: -; CDR3 DNA: TGTGCCAGCAGCCCAACAGGGGCTTACTACAATGAGCAGTTCTTC; CDR3 protein: CASSPTGAYYNEQFF
D gene: -; J gene: TRBJ2-3; CDR3 length: 14; V gene: TRBV11-3; clone size: -; CDR3 DNA: TGTGCCAGCAGGGTCGGCCCTAGCACAGATACGCAGTATTTT; CDR3 protein: CASRVGPSTDTQYF
D gene: -; J gene: TRBJ2-7; CDR3 length: 13; V gene: TRBV7-8; clone size: -; CDR3 DNA: TGTGCCAGCAGCTTATCCCCAGGCTACGAGCAGTACTTC; CDR3 protein: CASSLSPGYEQYF
D gene: -; J gene: TRBJ1-6; CDR3 length: 16; V gene: TRBV18; clone size: -; CDR3 DNA: TGTGCCAGCTCACCATTCCCCCCAGGCCCAGATTCACCCCTCCACTTT; CDR3 protein: CASSPFPPGPDSPLHF
D gene: TRBD2; J gene: TRBJ2-5; CDR3 length: 14; V gene: TRBV6-7; clone size: -; CDR3 DNA: TGTGCCAGCAATACTAGCGGGAGTAAGGGGACCCAGTACTTC; CDR3 protein: CASNTSGSKGTQYF
D gene: -; J gene: TRBJ1-5; CDR3 length: 15; V gene: TRBV19; clone size: -; CDR3 DNA: TGTGCCAGTAGGAAATTGGACATTAGCAATCAGCCCCAGCATTTT; CDR3 protein: CASRKLDISNQPQHF
D gene: -; J gene: TRBJ1-2; CDR3 length: 13; V gene: TRBV30; clone size: -; CDR3 DNA: TGTGCCTGGACCCGGGACTCGAACTATGGCTACACCTTC; CDR3 protein: CAWTRDSNYGYTF
D gene: TRBD1; J gene: TRBJ1-3; CDR3 length: 16; V gene: TRBV11-3; clone size: once; CDR3 DNA: TGTGCCAGCAGATCCGGGACAGGGGGCAATGGAAACACCATATATTTT; CDR3 protein: CASRSGTGGNGNTIYF
D gene: TRBD2; J gene: TRBJ2-3; CDR3 length: 16; V gene: TRBV28; clone size: once; CDR3 DNA: TGTGCCAGCAGTCCTACCGGCGGGGGGGCCGCAGATACGCAGTATTTT; CDR3 protein: CASSPTGGGAADTQYF
D gene: -; J gene: TRBJ2-7; CDR3 length: 14; V gene: TRBV5-1; clone size: -; CDR3 DNA: TGCGCCAGCAGCCCCTCGGGAAGGGCTTACGAGCAGTACTTC; CDR3 protein: CASSPSGRAYEQYF
D gene: TRBD1; J gene: TRBJ1-5; CDR3 length: 16; V gene: TRBV6-7; clone size: -; CDR3 DNA: TGTGCCAGCAGTGAAAGGTGGACAGGTTCCAATCAGCCCCAGCATTTT; CDR3 protein: CASSERWTGSNQPQHF
D gene: TRBD1; J gene: TRBJ2-7; CDR3 length: 18; V gene: TRBV11-3; clone size: -; CDR3 DNA: TGTGCCAGCAGCTTAGATCGGCCGGGACAGGGTAAAGCCTACGAGCAGTACTTC; CDR3 protein: CASSLDRPGQGKAYEQYF
D gene: -; J gene: TRBJ1-3; CDR3 length: 16; V gene: TRBV28; clone size: -; CDR3 DNA: TGTGCCAGCAGTTTAAGCCGTCGGAGCTCTGGAAACACCATATATTTT; CDR3 protein: CASSLSRRSSGNTIYF
D gene: TRBD2; J gene: TRBJ2-3; CDR3 length: 19; V gene: TRBV11-3; clone size: -; CDR3 DNA: TGTGCCAGCAGCTTACCGACTAGCGGGAGAGTAGCTAGCACAGATACGCAGTATTTT; CDR3 protein: CASSLPTSGRVASTDTQYF
D gene: -; J gene: TRBJ1-1; CDR3 length: 14; V gene: TRBV28; clone size: -; CDR3 DNA: TGTGCCAGCACCCGTGCCGGAATTCGGTTAAAAGCTTTCTTT; CDR3 protein: CASTRAGIRLKAFF
D gene: TRBD1; J gene: TRBJ2-7; CDR3 length: 15; V gene: TRBV30; clone size: -; CDR3 DNA: TGTGCCTGGAGTGTAGGGGGCAGGCGGAATGTACGAAAGTACTTC; CDR3 protein: CAWSVGGRRNVRKYF
D gene: -; J gene: TRBJ2-1; CDR3 length: 14; V gene: TRBV10-1; clone size: -; CDR3 DNA: TGCGCCAGCAGTGAGGGGAGGGGGGATAGTGAGCAGTTCTTC; CDR3 protein: CASSEGRGDSEQFF
D gene: -; J gene: TRBJ2-7; CDR3 length: 13; V gene: TRBV18; clone size: -; CDR3 DNA: TGTGCCAGCTCTGGAGGCAGGGCAAGCGAGCAGTACTTC; CDR3 protein: CASSGGRASEQYF
D gene: -; J gene: TRBJ2-2; CDR3 length: 13; V gene: TRBV29-1; clone size: -; CDR3 DNA: TGCAGCGGGAAAGGGGGGGACACCGGGGAGCTGTTTTTT; CDR3 protein: CSGKGGDTGELFF
D gene: -; J gene: TRBJ1-4; CDR3 length: 17; V gene: TRBV7-8; clone size: -; CDR3 DNA: TGTGCCAGCAGCCCCCCCGGGTCGGTAGCAACTAATGAAAAACTGTTTTTT; CDR3 protein: CASSPPGSVATNEKLFF
D gene: -; J gene: TRBJ1-1; CDR3 length: 12; V gene: TRBV18; clone size: -; CDR3 DNA: TGTGCCAGCTCACTGGCGAACACTGAAGCTTTCTTT; CDR3 protein: CASSLANTEAFF
D gene: TRBD2; J gene: TRBJ2-2; CDR3 length: 17; V gene: TRBV18; clone size: few; CDR3 DNA: TGTGCCAGCTCACCACCGACTAGCGGGGCGAACACCGGGGAGCTGTTTTTT; CDR3 protein: CASSPPTSGANTGELFF
D gene: TRBD1; J gene: TRBJ1-4; CDR3 length: 17; V gene: TRBV28; clone size: once; CDR3 DNA: TGTGCCAGCAGTTTCCGGGACAGGGGATTTGGAGGTGAAAAACTGTTTTTT; CDR3 protein: CASSFRDRGFGGEKLFF
D gene: -; J gene: TRBJ1-2; CDR3 length: 16; V gene: TRBV5-1; clone size: -; CDR3 DNA: TGCGCCAGCAGCCCGGAGGGCGAGGGCTCCTGGAGGGGCTACACCTTC; CDR3 protein: CASSPEGEGSWRGYTF
D gene: -; J gene: TRBJ1-2; CDR3 length: 17; V gene: TRBV11-3; clone size: -; CDR3 DNA: TGTGCCAGCAGCTTGGGAGGGATCCGCGCCCTAAACTATGGCTACACCTTC; CDR3 protein: CASSLGGIRALNYGYTF
D gene: TRBD1; J gene: TRBJ1-5; CDR3 length: 16; V gene: TRBV7-6; clone size: -; CDR3 DNA: TGTGCCAGCAGCTCACAACCTGACAGGGGGGATCAGCCCCAGCATTTT; CDR3 protein: CASSSQPDRGDQPQHF
D gene: TRBD2; J gene: TRBJ2-7; CDR3 length: 14; V gene: TRBV11-3; clone size: -; CDR3 DNA: TGTGCCAGCAGCTCGGGACCGGGGGGGTACGAGCAGTACTTC; CDR3 protein: CASSSGPGGYEQYF
D gene: -; J gene: TRBJ2-2; CDR3 length: 15; V gene: TRBV30; clone size: -; CDR3 DNA: TGTGCCTGGAGTGTACTGAGGGGGAACACCGGGGAGCTGTTTTTT; CDR3 protein: CAWSVLRGNTGELFF
D gene: -; J gene: TRBJ2-7; CDR3 length: 13; V gene: TRBV18; clone size: -; CDR3 DNA: TGTGCCAGCTTCGACAGAGGCAGCTACGAGCAGTACTTC; CDR3 protein: CASFDRGSYEQYF
D gene: -; J gene: TRBJ2-2; CDR3 length: 14; V gene: TRBV10-1; clone size: once; CDR3 DNA: TGCGCCAGCAGTGTTACAGGTGGCACCGGGGAGCTGTTTTTT; CDR3 protein: CASSVTGGTGELFF
D gene: -; J gene: TRBJ2-1; CDR3 length: 15; V gene: TRBV5-1; clone size: once; CDR3 DNA: TGCGCCAGCAGCTTGGGCGGGACAGAGGTTAATGAGCAGTTCTTC; CDR3 protein: CASSLGGTEVNEQFF
D gene: -; J gene: TRBJ1-1; CDR3 length: 13; V gene: TRBV29-1; clone size: -; CDR3 DNA: TGCAGCGTTGATCAGGGGTTGAACACTGAAGCTTTCTTT; CDR3 protein: CSVDQGLNTEAFF
D gene: -; J gene: TRBJ2-7; CDR3 length: 13; V gene: TRBV28; clone size: -; CDR3 DNA: TGTGCCAGCAGTCCCGGGGGCGAGTACGAGCAGTACTTC; CDR3 protein: CASSPGGEYEQYF
D gene: -; J gene: TRBJ2-1; CDR3 length: 14; V gene: TRBV18; clone size: -; CDR3 DNA: TGTGCCAGCTCACCAGGGGTCAGCAGGAATGAGCAGTTCTTC; CDR3 protein: CASSPGVSRNEQFF
D gene: TRBD1; J gene: TRBJ2-2; CDR3 length: 14; V gene: TRBV5-1; clone size: once; CDR3 DNA: TGCGCCAGCAGCTTGGGACAGGGGAGCGGGGAGCTGTTTTTT; CDR3 protein: CASSLGQGSGELFF
D gene: TRBD2; J gene: TRBJ2-2; CDR3 length: 14; V gene: TRBV28; clone size: -; CDR3 DNA: TGTGCCAGCAGGAGTAGCGGGAGTAGGGGGGAGCTGTTTTTT; CDR3 protein: CASRSSGSRGELFF
D gene: -; J gene: TRBJ1-5; CDR3 length: 14; V gene: TRBV27; clone size: -; CDR3 DNA: TGTGCCAGCAGTACTTGGGGTAGCAATCAGCCCCAGCATTTT; CDR3 protein: CASSTWGSNQPQHF
D gene: -; J gene: TRBJ2-5; CDR3 length: 13; V gene: TRBV29-1; clone size: once; CDR3 DNA: TGCAGCGTTGCTAAGAGCCTCCAAGAGACCCAGTACTTC; CDR3 protein: CSVAKSLQETQYF
D gene: -; J gene: TRBJ1-3; CDR3 length: 16; V gene: TRBV19; clone size: -; CDR3 DNA: TGTGCCAGTAGTATAGTATACAGGGAAACTGGAAACACCATATATTTT; CDR3 protein: CASSIVYRETGNTIYF